Below, one TCR beta chain is given with its context. Its target is unknown. Scientists ran DNA taken from cultured CD4+ T cells through the Oncomine TCR Beta short-read assay for sequencing. Each CDR3 protein gets one entry after TCRdb re-called the PCR reads with MiXCR. The profile covers thousands of distinct CDR3 sequences, with 65% to 70% appearing a single time and around 8.8% taken by the ten largest. This sample was included in a study of vaccination and CD4 T cells after COVID-19. The treatment: roughly 11-day PBMC culture with coronavirus spike peptide pools or control peptides (ViraFEST assay). Peptide-pool expansion of antigen-specific T cells preceded TCR sequencing in ViraFEST. In this cohort, PCR tests turned positive between March and December 2020, predating US Alpha, Beta and Delta variants. From germline, CDR1 is DFQATT and CDR2 SNEGSKA (reference sequence). V lost 6 bases, J lost 4 bases, and 3 bases stayed unmatched. The CDR3 consists of 13 residues.

The chain links TRBV20-1 to TRBJ2-3, with TRBD2 identical over 11 bases. The material was CD4+ T cells from blood, cultured in vitro, obtained before SARS-CoV-2 vaccination. This receptor was taken from a human donor who had recovered from COVID-19. CDR3 nucleotides: TGCAGTGCCATAGCGGGAGGGCCAGATACGCAGTATTTT. The encoded protein is CSAIAGGPDTQYF.